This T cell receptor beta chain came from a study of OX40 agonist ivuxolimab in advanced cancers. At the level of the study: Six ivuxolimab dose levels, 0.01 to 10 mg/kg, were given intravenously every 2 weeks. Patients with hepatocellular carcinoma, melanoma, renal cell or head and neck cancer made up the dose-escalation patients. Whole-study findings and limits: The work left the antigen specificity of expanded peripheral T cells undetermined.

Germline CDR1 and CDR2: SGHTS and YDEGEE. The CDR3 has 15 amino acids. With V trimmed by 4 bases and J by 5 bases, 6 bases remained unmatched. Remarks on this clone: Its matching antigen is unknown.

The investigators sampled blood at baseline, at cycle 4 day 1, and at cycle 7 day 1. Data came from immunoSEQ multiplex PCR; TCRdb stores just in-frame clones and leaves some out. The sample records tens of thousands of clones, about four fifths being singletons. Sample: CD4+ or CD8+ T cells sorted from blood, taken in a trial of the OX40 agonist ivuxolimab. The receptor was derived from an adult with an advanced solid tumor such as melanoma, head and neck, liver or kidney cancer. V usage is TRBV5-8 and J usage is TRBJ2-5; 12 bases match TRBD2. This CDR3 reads CASSKTSGSGETQYF. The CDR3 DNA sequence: TGTGCCAGCAGCAAGACTAGCGGGAGTGGCGAGACCCAGTACTTC.